Included here is one TCR beta chain sequence, with context. What it recognizes is unknown. Profiling relied on immunoSEQ multiplex PCR, and the TCRdb table lists in-frame clones only, not all of them. Counted here are over 250,000 clones, 65% to 90% occurring once; the ten biggest clones make up roughly 1%. The sample belongs to a study of cytomegalovirus exposure and HLA in healthy donors. Whole-study results and caveats: Cytomegalovirus-associated status was assigned to roughly 160 TCR beta chains. It was reportedly the case that the classifier diagnosed cytomegalovirus status with high specificity and sensitivity. The tendency of first-cohort TCR clusters to co-occur in the 120 or so validation repertoires was the finding of a later analysis. In vitro testing confirmed a few CMV-associated chains as specific for CMV antigens.

The junction had 10 bases not matched to a gene; V was cut back by 6 bases and J by 5 bases. This CDR3 comprises 14 residues. The germline gives CDR1 MNHNS, CDR2 SASEGT. The gene calls are TRBV6-1 and TRBJ2-7, with 7 positions matching TRBD2. This TCR came from a woman between 18 and 30 years old in good health and CMV-seronegative. Material for sequencing was PBMCs. CDR3 sequence: CASSPLGGRNEQYF. CDR3 DNA: TGTGCCAGCAGCCCCTTGGGAGGGCGAAACGAGCAGTACTTC.